What follows are 20 T cell receptor beta chains derived from one specimen sequenced in a study of T cells in Graves' hyperthyroidism and ophthalmopathy. Amplified TCR beta CDR3 regions derived from RNA transcripts. When the TCR CDR3 underwent first-round RT-PCR, the HTBI primer set was used. One entry per CDR3 protein results from TCRdb running MiXCR on the multiplex PCR reads. The sample holds approximately 520,000 distinct CDR3 sequences, roughly 20% seen once. The specimen sequenced was blood. The receptors were gathered from a man aged 18 to 29 with Graves' hyperthyroidism.

This clonotype was recorded many times. The gene calls are TRBV9 and TRBJ2-2; 8 positions match TRBD2. The CDR3 is 16 residues long. Trimming at V came to 3 bases and at J to 1 base, leaving 5 bases not matched to a gene. Germline assignment: CDR1 SGDLS and CDR2 YYNGEE. The CDR3 loop reads CASSAGGAGNTGELFF. The CDR3 nucleotides are TGTGCCAGCAGCGCCGGGGGGGCGGGGAACACCGGGGAGCTGTTTTTT.

This clonotype was seen repeatedly, ten times or more. The chain joins TRBV12-3 or TRBV12-4 to TRBJ2-2, with a tentative D call TRBD1 (6 bases). The CDR3 has 13 amino acids. Trimming pared 3 bases from V and 6 bases from J, leaving 8 bases between. CDR3 DNA: TGTGCCAGCAGTTTCAGGGGAGCCGGGGAGCTGTTTTTT. Translated: CASSFRGAGELFF.

The CDR3 bases are TGTGCCAGCGTCCAGGGTGGGGATGGCTACACCTTC. Its protein product is CASVQGGDGYTF. The gene calls are TRBV6-8 and TRBJ1-2; tentatively, D is TRBD1 (5 bases). Germline V CDR1 and CDR2: MNHGY, SAAAGT. The CDR3 sequence is 12 residues long. V lost 8 bases and J 6 bases, leaving 13 bases between the germline ends.

This clonotype appeared many times. The chain couples TRBV10-3 to TRBJ2-7; 15 bases are shared with TRBD2. Germline CDR1 ENHRY, CDR2 SYGVKD. This CDR3 is built from 16 residues. V dropped 1 base and J dropped 6; count of bases not matched to a gene: 4. The CDR3 sequence: CAISELWTSGGAEQYF. CDR3 coding DNA: TGTGCCATCAGTGAGTTATGGACTAGCGGGGGGGCCGAGCAGTACTTC.

This clonotype was seen repeatedly, ten times or more. This sequence joins TRBV2 and TRBJ2-2; tentative D call: TRBD2 (7 bases). Germline lookup yields CDR1 SNHLY and CDR2 FYNNEI. Trimming left V 7 bases short and J 0 bases short, with 15 bases between. The CDR3 extends over 16 amino acids. The CDR3 loop is CASNGGGPPNTGELFF. DNA of the CDR3: TGTGCCAGCAATGGGGGGGGGCCTCCGAACACCGGGGAGCTGTTTTTT.

The table lists this clonotype with many counts. This rearrangement joins TRBV28 to TRBJ2-7; maybe TRBD1 (6 bases). Trimming cost V 10 bases and J 7 bases, with 20 bases left between them. The CDR3 runs 13 residues. Germline V gene lookup returns CDR1 MDHEN and CDR2 SYDVKM. DNA of the CDR3: TGTGCCATCCAACCGGACAGCTTTCAGGAGCAGTACTTC. It specifies CAIQPDSFQEQYF.

This clonotype was observed at least ten times. The rearrangement links TRBV11-2 to TRBJ2-7; possibly TRBD2 for D (6 bases). V was shortened by 4 bases and J by 3 bases, with 16 bases between the two germline ends. The germline CDR1 and CDR2 sequences are SGHAT and FQNNGV. The CDR3 length is 15 residues. Written as DNA, the CDR3 is TGTGCCAGCAGCTCTAGAGGGACTTTCAGCTACGAGCAGTACTTC. Amino acids: CASSSRGTFSYEQYF.

This clonotype was seen ten or more times. The chain links TRBV12-3 or TRBV12-4 to TRBJ1-2, with D perhaps matching TRBD1 (5 bases). The V and J ends lost 3 bases and 13 bases respectively, with 18 bases between them. The CDR3 is made up of 13 amino acids. The CDR3 coding sequence is TGTGCCAGCAGTTTTTCAGGGTCTCGAGGTAGCACCTTC. As protein: CASSFSGSRGSTF.

This clonotype was detected ten times or more. The rearrangement joins TRBV6-5 to TRBJ1-1; D not certain. The CDR3 spans 12 residues. Trimming took 9 bases from V and 1 from J, leaving 9 bases between them. Germline V gene data show CDR1 as MNHEY and CDR2 as SVGAGI. The CDR3 protein is CASHGTNTEAFF. CDR3 nucleotides: TGTGCCAGTCACGGCACGAACACTGAAGCTTTCTTT.

The sample holds a few counts of this clonotype. V and J are TRBV12-3 or TRBV12-4 and TRBJ1-1; D call uncertain. This CDR3 has 14 amino acids. Deletions cut 3 bases from V and 4 bases from J, with 12 bases between. This CDR3 is CASSLGGASTEAFF. CDR3 coding DNA: TGTGCCAGCAGTTTGGGAGGAGCCAGCACTGAAGCTTTCTTT.

At least ten counts were recorded for this clonotype. The chain employs TRBV6-1 and TRBJ2-7; perhaps TRBD2 as D (7 bases). V was pared by 7 bases and J by 8 bases, with 24 bases between. This CDR3 contains 15 residues. CDR1 and CDR2 (germline): MNHNS, SASEGT. DNA for the CDR3: TGTGCCAGCACCCCGGGGGGCCTTCTGGTGAATCAGCAGTACTTC. It encodes CASTPGGLLVNQQYF.

The table lists this clonotype with many counts. The chain combines TRBV6-2 or TRBV6-3 with TRBJ2-7; D uncertain. CDR1 is MNHEY and CDR2 is SVGEGT in the germline V gene. CDR3 size: 12 residues. Trimming left V 5 bases short and J 13 bases short, with 18 bases between. CDR3 in DNA: TGTGCCAGCAGTCCTTCCGGGTTTCATCTCTACTTC. Its protein product is CASSPSGFHLYF.

A remark on this clonotype: Because it lacks the conserved phenylalanine or tryptophan at the end, this CDR3 is likely a read error. This chain links TRBV19 with TRBJ1-5, with D perhaps TRBD1 (6 bases). V was shortened by 3 bases and J by 4 bases, with 28 bases between the two germline ends. Germline V gene data show CDR1 as LNHDA and CDR2 as SQIVND (reference sequence). The CDR3 runs to 20 residues. The CDR3 nucleotides are TGTGCCAGTAGTATGGGGTTTCCGGGACAAGGGTTTAGAGCAAATCAGCCCCAGCATGTT. Its protein is CASSMGFPGQGFRANQPQHV.

At least ten counts were recorded for this clonotype. The chain has TRBV28 and TRBJ1-1; 8 nucleotides agree with TRBD1. Per germline, CDR1 MDHEN and CDR2 SYDVKM. Losses at the gene ends were 2 bases for V and 6 bases for J; bases not matched to a gene: 8. The CDR3 is 15 amino acids. CDR3 nucleotide sequence: TGTGCCAGCAGTTTACTAGGACAGGGTGTCCCTGAAGCTTTCTTT. Residues: CASSLLGQGVPEAFF.

This clonotype was recorded only once. This chain links TRBV30 with TRBJ2-7, with 8 bases fitting TRBD1. This CDR3 region has 14 residues. J gave up 3 bases and V 2 bases, and 6 bases lay outside the gene matches. CDR1 and CDR2 from the germline V gene are GTSNPN and SVGIG (reference sequence). The DNA of the CDR3 is TGTGCCTGGAGTACAGGGGGAGTGGACTACGAGCAGTACTTC. Translation gives CAWSTGGVDYEQYF.

Many counts were recorded for this clonotype. The chain carries TRBV20-1 and TRBJ2-5, with D perhaps matching TRBD1 or TRBD2 (5 bases each). V shed 4 bases and J shed 4 bases, with 25 bases lying between them. Germline CDR1 reads DFQATT; CDR2 reads SNEGSKA (reference sequence). The CDR3 contains 17 residues. The DNA for the CDR3 is TGCAGTGCTACCGGGGCGTCCAGGAGAGCAGAGCGAGAGACCCAGTACTTC. This encodes CSATGASRRAERETQYF.

This clonotype was counted ten times or more. The chain recombines TRBV19 with TRBJ1-3, with D possibly TRBD1 on 6 matching bases. Deletions cut 7 bases from V and 1 base from J, with 14 bases between. The CDR3 length is 15 residues. Germline values: CDR1 LNHDA, CDR2 SQIVND (reference sequence). DNA for the CDR3: TGTGCCAGTACCCTAATGGGGGCTTCTGGAAACACCATATATTTT. It encodes CASTLMGASGNTIYF.

This clonotype was observed a few times. V is TRBV4-1 and J is TRBJ1-2; 10 nucleotides align to TRBD1. The CDR3 runs 18 residues. V dropped 0 bases and J dropped 4; count of bases not matched to a gene: 11. The germline CDR1 and CDR2 sequences are MGHRA and YSYEKL. CDR3 nucleotide sequence: TGCGCCAGCAGCCAAGAGAAAGACAGGGGGCTACAAGGCTATGGCTACACCTTC. The encoded protein is CASSQEKDRGLQGYGYTF.

This clonotype was picked up a small number of times. This rearrangement joins TRBV19 to TRBJ2-7; TRBD2 agrees at 7 bases. V trimming: 6 bases; J trimming: 3 bases; junction bases outside the gene matches: 11. In germline, CDR1 is LNHDA, CDR2 SQIVND (reference sequence). This CDR3 spans 15 amino acids. The DNA of the CDR3 is TGTGCCAGTAGCCCTAGCGGCCGCCGCCTCTACGAGCAGTACTTC. Translation: CASSPSGRRLYEQYF. Based on the CDR3 plus reference TRBV19 and TRBJ2-7, the full variable domain is DGGITQSPKYLFRKEGQNVTLSCEQNLNHDAMYWYRQDPGQGLRLIYYSQIVNDFQKGDIAEGYSVSREKKESFPLTVTSAQKNPTAFYLCASSPSGRRLYEQYFGPGTRLTVT.

The chain carries TRBV12-3 or TRBV12-4 and TRBJ1-1, with D unresolved. The CDR3 sequence is 13 residues long. The V and J ends lost 4 bases and 6 bases respectively, with 12 bases between them. For the CDR3, the DNA is TGTGCCAGCAGTTGGGCCAGGCCGGCTGAAGCTTTCTTT. It yields the protein CASSWARPAEAFF.